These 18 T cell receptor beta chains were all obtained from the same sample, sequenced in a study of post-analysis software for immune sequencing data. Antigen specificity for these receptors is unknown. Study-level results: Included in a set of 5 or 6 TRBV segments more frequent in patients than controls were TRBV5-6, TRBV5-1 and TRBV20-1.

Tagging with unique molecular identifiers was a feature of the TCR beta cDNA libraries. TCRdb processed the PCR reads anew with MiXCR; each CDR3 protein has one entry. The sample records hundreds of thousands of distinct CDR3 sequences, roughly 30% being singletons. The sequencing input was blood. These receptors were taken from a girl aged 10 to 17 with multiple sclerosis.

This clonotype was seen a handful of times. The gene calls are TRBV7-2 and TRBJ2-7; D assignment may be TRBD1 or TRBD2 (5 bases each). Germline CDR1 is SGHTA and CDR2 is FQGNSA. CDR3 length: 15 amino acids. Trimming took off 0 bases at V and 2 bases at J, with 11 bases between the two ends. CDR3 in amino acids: CASSLAGDRAYEQYF. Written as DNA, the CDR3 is TGTGCCAGCAGCTTAGCAGGGGACCGAGCCTACGAGCAGTACTTC.

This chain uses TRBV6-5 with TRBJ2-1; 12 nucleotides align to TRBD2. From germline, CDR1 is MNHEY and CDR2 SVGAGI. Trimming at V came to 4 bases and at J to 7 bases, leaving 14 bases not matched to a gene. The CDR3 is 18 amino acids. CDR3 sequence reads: CASSSLGGLAGGRNEQFF. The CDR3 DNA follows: TGTGCCAGCAGTTCCCTAGGCGGCCTAGCGGGGGGGCGTAATGAGCAGTTCTTC.

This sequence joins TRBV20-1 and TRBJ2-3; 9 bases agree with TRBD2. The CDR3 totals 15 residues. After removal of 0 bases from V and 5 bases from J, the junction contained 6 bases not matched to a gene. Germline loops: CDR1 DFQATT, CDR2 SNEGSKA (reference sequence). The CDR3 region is CSARDIAGVGDTQYF. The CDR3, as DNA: TGCAGTGCTAGAGATATAGCGGGAGTAGGAGATACGCAGTATTTT.

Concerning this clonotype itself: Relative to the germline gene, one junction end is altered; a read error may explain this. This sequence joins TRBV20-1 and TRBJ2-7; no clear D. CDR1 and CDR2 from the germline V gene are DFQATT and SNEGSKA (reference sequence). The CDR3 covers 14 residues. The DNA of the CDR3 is TGCAGTGCCAGAGGCCCTCAATTCTCCTACGAGCAGTACTTC. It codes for CSARGPQFSYEQYF.

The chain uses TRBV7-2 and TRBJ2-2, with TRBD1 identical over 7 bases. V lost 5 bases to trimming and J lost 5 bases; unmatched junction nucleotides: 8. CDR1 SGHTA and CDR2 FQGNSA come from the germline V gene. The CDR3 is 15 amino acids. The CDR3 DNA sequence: TGTGCCAGCAGCCGTAGACAGGGAGCGACCGGGGAGCTGTTTTTT. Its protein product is CASSRRQGATGELFF.

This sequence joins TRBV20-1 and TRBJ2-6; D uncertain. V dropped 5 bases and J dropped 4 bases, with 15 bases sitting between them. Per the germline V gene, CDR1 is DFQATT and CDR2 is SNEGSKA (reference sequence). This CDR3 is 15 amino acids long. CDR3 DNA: TGCAGTGCTGGGGAAGTTAGTACCGGGGCCAACGTCCTGACTTTC. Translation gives CSAGEVSTGANVLTF.

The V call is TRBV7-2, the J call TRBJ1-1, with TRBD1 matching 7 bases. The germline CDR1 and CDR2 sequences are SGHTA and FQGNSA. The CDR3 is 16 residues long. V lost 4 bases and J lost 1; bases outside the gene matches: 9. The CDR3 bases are TGTGCCAGCAGCTCAAACTCAGGGGGGTGGAACACTGAAGCTTTCTTT. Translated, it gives CASSSNSGGWNTEAFF.

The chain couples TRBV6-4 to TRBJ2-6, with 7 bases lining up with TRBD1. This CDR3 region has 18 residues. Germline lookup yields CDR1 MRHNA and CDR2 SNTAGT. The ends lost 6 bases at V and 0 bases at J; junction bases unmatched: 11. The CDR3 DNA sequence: TGTGCCAGCAGCGAATACCTAGGGGGCGACTCTGGGGCCAACGTCCTGACTTTC. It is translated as CASSEYLGGDSGANVLTF.

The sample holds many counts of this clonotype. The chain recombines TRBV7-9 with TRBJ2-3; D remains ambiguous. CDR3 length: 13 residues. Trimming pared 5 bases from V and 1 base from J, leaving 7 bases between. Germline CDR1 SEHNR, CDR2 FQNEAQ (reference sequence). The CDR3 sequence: CASSPQGTDTQYF. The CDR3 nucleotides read TGTGCCAGCAGCCCCCAGGGCACAGATACGCAGTATTTT.

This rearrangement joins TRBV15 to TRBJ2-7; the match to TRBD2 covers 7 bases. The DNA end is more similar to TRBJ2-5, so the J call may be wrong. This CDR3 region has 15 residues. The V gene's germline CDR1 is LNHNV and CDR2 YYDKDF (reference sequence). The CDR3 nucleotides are TGTGCCACCAGCAGAGTGCGACTAGCTGTTATGACCCAGTACTTC. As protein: CATSRVRLAVMTQYF.

The chain's CDR3 is CSVYGQGIFF. The DNA of the CDR3 is TGCAGCGTCTACGGACAGGGTATTTTCTTT. The chain is built from TRBV29-1 and TRBJ1-1, with TRBD1 matching over 8 bases. V lost 6 bases and J lost 13; bases outside the gene matches: 7. CDR1 SQVTM and CDR2 ANQGSEA come from the germline V gene. CDR3 length: 10 residues.

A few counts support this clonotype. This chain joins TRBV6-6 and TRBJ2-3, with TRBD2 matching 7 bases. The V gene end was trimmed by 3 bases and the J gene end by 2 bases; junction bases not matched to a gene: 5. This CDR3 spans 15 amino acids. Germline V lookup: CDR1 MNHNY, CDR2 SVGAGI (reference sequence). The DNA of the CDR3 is TGTGCCAGCAGTTATAAAAGCGGGAACACAGATACGCAGTATTTT. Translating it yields CASSYKSGNTDTQYF.

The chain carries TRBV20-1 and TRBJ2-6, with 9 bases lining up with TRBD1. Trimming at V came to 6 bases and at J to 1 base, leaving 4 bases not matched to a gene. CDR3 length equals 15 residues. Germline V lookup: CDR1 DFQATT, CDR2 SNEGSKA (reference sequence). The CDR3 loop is CSAGTGLSGANVLTF. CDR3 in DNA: TGCAGTGCCGGGACAGGGCTTTCTGGGGCCAACGTCCTGACTTTC.

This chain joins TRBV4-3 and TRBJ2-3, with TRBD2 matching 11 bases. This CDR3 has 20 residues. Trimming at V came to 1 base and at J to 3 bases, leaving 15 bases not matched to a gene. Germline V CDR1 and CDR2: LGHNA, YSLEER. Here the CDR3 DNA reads TGCGCCAGCAGCCAAGCTCCCGGGGGGCTAGCGGGAGGAAAGACAGATACGCAGTATTTT. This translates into CASSQAPGGLAGGKTDTQYF.

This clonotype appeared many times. As DNA, the CDR3 is TGTGCCACTCACCCAGCGGGAGGGTCCCGTGAGCAGTTCTTC. This encodes CATHPAGGSREQFF. V and J are TRBV7-2 and TRBJ2-1; 10 bases are shared with TRBD2. CDR1 SGHTA and CDR2 FQGNSA come from the germline V gene. CDR3 length: 14 residues. J lost 9 bases, V lost 10 bases, and 12 bases had no gene match.

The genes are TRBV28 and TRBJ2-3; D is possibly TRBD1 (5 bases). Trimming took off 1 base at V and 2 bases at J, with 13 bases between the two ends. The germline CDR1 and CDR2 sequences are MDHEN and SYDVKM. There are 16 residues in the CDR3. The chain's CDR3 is CASSLLGQGVTDTQYF. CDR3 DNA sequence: TGTGCCAGCAGTTTATTGGGGCAGGGCGTCACAGATACGCAGTATTTT. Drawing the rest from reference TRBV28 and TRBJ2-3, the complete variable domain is DVKVTQSSRYLVKRTGEKVFLECVQDMDHENMFWYRQDPGLGLRLIYFSYDVKMKEKGDIPEGYSVSREKKERFSLILESASTNQTSMYLCASSLLGQGVTDTQYFGPGTRLTVL.

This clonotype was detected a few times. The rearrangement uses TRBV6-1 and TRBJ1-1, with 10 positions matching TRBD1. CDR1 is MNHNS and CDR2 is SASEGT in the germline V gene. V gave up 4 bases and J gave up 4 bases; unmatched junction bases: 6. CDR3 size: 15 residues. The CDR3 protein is CASSGQGALGTEAFF. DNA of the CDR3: TGTGCCAGCAGTGGACAGGGGGCGCTGGGCACTGAAGCTTTCTTT.

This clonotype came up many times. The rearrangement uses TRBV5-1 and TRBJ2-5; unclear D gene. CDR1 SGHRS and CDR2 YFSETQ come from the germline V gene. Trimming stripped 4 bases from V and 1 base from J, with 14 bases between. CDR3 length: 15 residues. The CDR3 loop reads CASSLLAQIQETQYF. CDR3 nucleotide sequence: TGCGCCAGCAGCCTCCTCGCACAGATCCAAGAGACCCAGTACTTC.